This T cell receptor beta chain came from a study of blood T cell repertoires in COVID-19. Study overall: The cDNA or gDNA used as material had been derived from T cells, B-cell-depleted T cells, or PBMCs.

Per germline, CDR1 LGHDT and CDR2 YNNKEL (reference sequence). V was pared by 4 bases and J by 13 bases, with 9 bases of the junction left unmatched. The CDR3 length is 13 residues. Per the original data handling: Quantification of nucleated cells was approximated via reference gene primer amplification. The data were produced by immunoSEQ multiplex PCR, yet TCRdb's version contains in-frame clones alone and is incomplete. Clone size and V and J calls were adopted from that table, with D and trimming inferred from the DNA. The sample comprises about 170,000 clones, around four fifths of which are singletons, and more than 7.5% rests with the top ten.

The sequencing input was peripheral blood. The sequence derives from a man aged 40-49 years who had recovered from COVID-19. The J gene is TRBJ2-1, the V gene TRBV3-1 (or the pseudogene TRBV3-2); 8 nucleotides align to TRBD1. The DNA for the CDR3 is TGTGCCAGCAGCCGTGGACAGGGTTTCGACCAGTTCTTC. It is translated as CASSRGQGFDQFF.